Below are 27 T cell receptor beta chains sequenced from a single sample in a study of shared clonotypes between healthy human individuals. Only in-frame clones appear in the TCRdb table, and some are missing; sequencing was by immunoSEQ multiplex PCR. Of some 2 million clones in the sample, roughly 95% were seen once. Positively selected for CCR7, the CD45RO-negative cells used as naive CD8 cells excluded terminally differentiated effector memory CD45RA+ cells. Sequenced input: naive CD8+ T cells sorted from blood. These receptors came from a man younger than 30 in good health.

This clone was counted a few times. This chain joins TRBV28 and TRBJ2-5; 7 bases map to TRBD1. Trimming cost V 3 bases and J 4 bases; bases outside gene matches: 11. Germline V lookup: CDR1 MDHEN, CDR2 SYDVKM. The length of the CDR3 is 16 residues. This CDR3 is CASSLVVSRGRETQYF. The CDR3 bases are TGTGCCAGCAGTTTGGTCGTATCGAGGGGGCGAGAGACCCAGTACTTC.

V and J are TRBV6-5 and TRBJ1-3; D unclear. The germline V gene has CDR1 MNHEY and CDR2 SVGAGI. The CDR3 is made up of 15 amino acids. V lost 7 bases and J lost 0, with 13 bases in between. As DNA, the CDR3 is TGTGCCAGCACTCTAACGGGGAGCTCTGGAAACACCATATATTTT. Residues: CASTLTGSSGNTIYF.

The gene calls are TRBV25-1 and TRBJ1-1, with D maybe TRBD1 (6 bases). Germline-derived CDR1 and CDR2 are MGHDK and SYGVNS. V was cut by 7 bases and J by 0 bases, with 12 bases left in between. The CDR3 spans 14 residues. The CDR3 nucleotides are TGTGCCAGCACTCAGGGGTGGATGAACACTGAAGCTTTCTTT. This codes for CASTQGWMNTEAFF.

This clone turned up a few times. The V call is TRBV5-1, the J call TRBJ2-7; 7 bases are a match to TRBD2. The J segment lost 1 base and the V segment lost 5 bases, leaving 6 bases of the junction unmatched. CDR1 and CDR2 (germline): SGHRS, YFSETQ. The CDR3 is 14 residues long. The CDR3 DNA is TGCGCCAGCAGGCAGGAGCGGGAATCCTACGAGCAGTACTTC. Amino acids: CASRQERESYEQYF.

The CDR3 DNA reads as TGTGCCAGCAGCTTAGAATCGGGACTAGTCTACGAGCAGTACTTC. It codes for CASSLESGLVYEQYF. The chain has TRBV7-2 and TRBJ2-7; TRBD2 matches at 8 bases. The V gene end was trimmed by 1 base and the J gene end by 3 bases; junction bases not matched to a gene: 5. From germline, CDR1 is SGHTA and CDR2 FQGNSA. The CDR3 runs 15 residues.

The CDR3 spells CASSYAQVTDTQYF. CDR3 DNA: TGTGCCAGCAGTTACGCCCAGGTCACAGATACGCAGTATTTT. The chain combines TRBV6-5 with TRBJ2-3; D is uncertain. The CDR3 contains 14 residues. With 2 bases removed from V and 2 bases from J, the gap between germline ends came to 8 bases. Per germline, CDR1 MNHEY and CDR2 SVGAGI.

V gene TRBV5-1 combines with J gene TRBJ2-5; D is undetermined. The V end lost 1 base, the J end lost 6 bases, and 4 bases lay between the germline ends. Germline V gives CDR1 SGHRS, CDR2 YFSETQ. The CDR3 consists of 11 residues. The CDR3 DNA sequence: TGCGCCAGCAGCTTGATAAAGACCCAGTACTTC. This encodes CASSLIKTQYF.

V is TRBV19 and J is TRBJ2-1, with a possible D match to TRBD1 (6 bases). This CDR3 is 16 amino acids long. V lost 3 bases, J lost 9 bases, and 21 bases lay in between. CDR1 is LNHDA, CDR2 SQIVND, per germline (reference sequence). The CDR3 region has the DNA TGTGCCAGTAGTATCTGGGACAAGGGGATTTTGGGTGAGCAGTTCTTC. This gives the protein CASSIWDKGILGEQFF.

The chain links TRBV10-1 to TRBJ2-3, with 10 positions matching TRBD2. The CDR3 has 15 residues. V lost 8 bases to trimming and J lost 5 bases; unmatched junction nucleotides: 10. The germline gives CDR1 WNHNN, CDR2 SYGVQD (reference sequence). The CDR3 loop is CASSLAGGAGDTQYF. DNA of the CDR3: TGCGCCAGCTCGTTAGCGGGGGGCGCCGGAGATACGCAGTATTTT.

J is TRBJ1-1 and V is TRBV27, with 10 bases fitting TRBD1. Trimming removed 8 bases from V and 3 bases from J; junction bases left unmatched: 9. This CDR3 is built from 15 residues. Germline lookup yields CDR1 MNHEY and CDR2 SMNVEV (reference sequence). The CDR3 sequence is CASYPRTGGDTEAFF. CDR3 coding DNA: TGTGCCAGCTACCCAAGGACAGGGGGGGACACTGAAGCTTTCTTT.

V and J are TRBV6-6 and TRBJ2-7; tentative D call: TRBD1 (6 bases). V was cut by 5 bases and J by 6 bases, with 11 bases left in between. This CDR3 has 12 residues. Germline V gene lookup returns CDR1 MNHNY and CDR2 SVGAGI (reference sequence). The CDR3 nucleotides read TGTGCCAGCAGTCCAGGACAGCTCGAGCAGTACTTC. Translating it yields CASSPGQLEQYF.

The rearrangement joins TRBV11-2 to TRBJ2-1, with D hard to call. Between the trimmed V and J ends, which lost 5 bases and 7 bases, there was a span of 9 bases. The CDR3 loop spans 12 amino acids. The germline gives CDR1 SGHAT, CDR2 FQNNGV. CDR3 DNA sequence: TGTGCCAGCAGCCACCTCAGGAATGAGCAGTTCTTC. It encodes CASSHLRNEQFF.

In nucleotides, the CDR3 is TGTGCCAGCAGCCATGACTCACTCTCTGGAAACACCATATATTTT. Amino acids: CASSHDSLSGNTIYF. The gene calls are TRBV6-5 and TRBJ1-3; D is unclear. Germline CDR1 MNHEY, CDR2 SVGAGI. Trimming pared 6 bases from V and 0 bases from J, leaving 12 bases between. The CDR3 loop spans 15 amino acids.

The gene calls are TRBV6-1 and TRBJ2-7, with 8 bases matching TRBD1. The CDR3 spans 15 residues. V lost 6 bases, J lost 3 bases, and 10 bases stayed unmatched. Germline V gene lookup returns CDR1 MNHNS and CDR2 SASEGT. CDR3: CASRQGGNAYYEQYF. In DNA form, the CDR3 reads TGTGCCAGCAGACAGGGGGGAAATGCCTACTACGAGCAGTACTTC.

This clone was counted a few times. The chain employs TRBV2 and TRBJ1-6; no reliable D call. V lost 3 bases to trimming and J lost 10 bases, with 13 bases between them. The CDR3 loop spans 14 amino acids. The germline V gene encodes CDR1 SNHLY and CDR2 FYNNEI. CDR3: CASSDEDGGSPLHF. The CDR3 nucleotides read TGTGCCAGCAGTGACGAGGACGGTGGGTCACCCCTCCACTTT.

The chain has TRBV25-1 and TRBJ2-2; D is uncertain. V was trimmed by 1 base and J by 2 bases, leaving 14 bases between them. Germline CDR1 and CDR2: MGHDK and SYGVNS. This CDR3 spans 17 amino acids. In DNA form, the CDR3 reads TGTGCCAGCAGTGAATCCGCTCCCGCCAGTAACACCGGGGAGCTGTTTTTT. Translated: CASSESAPASNTGELFF.

J is TRBJ2-3 and V is TRBV6-1; the D gene is possibly TRBD2 (6 bases). This CDR3 is 16 amino acids long. V lost 4 bases, J lost 0 bases, and 14 bases lay in between. Germline CDR1 and CDR2: MNHNS and SASEGT. The DNA of the CDR3 is TGTGCCAGCAGTGTCGCCGGGACTCCGAGCACAGATACGCAGTATTTT. It specifies CASSVAGTPSTDTQYF.

V usage is TRBV13 and J usage is TRBJ2-7; D perhaps matches TRBD2 (5 bases). The germline V gene has CDR1 PRHDT and CDR2 FYEKMQ (reference sequence). The CDR3 extends over 15 amino acids. V lost 0 bases and J 6 bases, leaving 15 bases between the germline ends. CDR3 amino acids: CASSLGRGSYVEQYF. The CDR3 nucleotides are TGTGCCAGCAGCTTAGGCCGCGGGTCCTATGTCGAGCAGTACTTC.

Notes on this clone: Other DNA sequences in this specimen translate into the identical CDR3. V is TRBV4-1 and J is TRBJ2-7; D might be TRBD1 (5 bases). Germline V gene data show CDR1 as MGHRA and CDR2 as YSYEKL. V was clipped by 1 base and J by 2 bases, with 6 bases between them. The CDR3 is 13 amino acids. In DNA form, the CDR3 reads TGCGCCAGCAGCCAAGCAGGGCCCTACGAGCAGTACTTC. This sequence encodes CASSQAGPYEQYF.

This chain connects TRBV5-1 to TRBJ1-1, with D tentatively TRBD1 (5 bases). Germline V CDR1 and CDR2: SGHRS, YFSETQ. Trimming removed 0 bases from V and 3 bases from J, with 15 bases in between. The CDR3 has 16 amino acids. The CDR3 DNA follows: TGCGCCAGCAGCTTGGTTGGGCCCACGGGGGACACTGAAGCTTTCTTT. It is translated as CASSLVGPTGDTEAFF. Looking up the rest from reference TRBV5-1 and TRBJ1-1 gives the full variable domain: KAGVTQTPRYLIKTRGQQVTLSCSPISGHRSVSWYQQTPGQGLQFLFEYFSETQRNKGNFPGRFSGRQFSNSRSEMNVSTLELGDSALYLCASSLVGPTGDTEAFFGQGTRLTVV.

This clone was found once. The chain combines TRBV4-3 with TRBJ2-5; 9 bases are shared with TRBD2. Germline-derived CDR1 and CDR2 are LGHNA and YSLEER. The CDR3 runs to 16 residues. Unmatched junction bases numbered 9, after V lost 0 bases and J lost 7 bases. This CDR3 is CASSQDPSGADSTQYF. The DNA for the CDR3 is TGCGCCAGCAGCCAAGACCCTAGCGGGGCGGACTCGACCCAGTACTTC.

This chain joins TRBV4-1 and TRBJ2-7; maybe TRBD2 (6 bases). V was shortened by 0 bases and J by 0 bases, with 15 bases between the two germline ends. The CDR3 is made up of 17 amino acids. CDR1 and CDR2 (germline): MGHRA, YSYEKL. In DNA form, the CDR3 reads TGCGCCAGCAGCCAAGATCTGGAGGGCCTCAGCTCCTACGAGCAGTACTTC. It yields the protein CASSQDLEGLSSYEQYF.

This rearrangement joins TRBV27 to TRBJ1-1; D call uncertain. The V end lost 2 bases, the J end lost 0 bases, and 7 bases lay between the germline ends. The CDR3 totals 14 residues. Germline V gene sequence: CDR1 MNHEY, CDR2 SMNVEV (reference sequence). The CDR3 DNA reads as TGTGCCAGCAGTTTAAGGTCCATGAACACTGAAGCTTTCTTT. It encodes CASSLRSMNTEAFF.

This chain uses TRBV4-1 with TRBJ2-2; D not certain. CDR1 is MGHRA and CDR2 is YSYEKL in the germline V gene. CDR3 size: 12 residues. Trimming removed 8 bases at V and 6 bases at J, with 10 bases between. For the CDR3, the DNA is TGCGCCAGCTCACTCGGGCCCGGGGAGCTGTTTTTT. This translates into CASSLGPGELFF.

This clone came up once. The genes are TRBV6-1 and TRBJ2-1, with D maybe TRBD2 (6 bases). Germline V CDR1 and CDR2: MNHNS, SASEGT. V was clipped by 3 bases and J by 8 bases, with 20 bases between them. The CDR3 is made up of 16 amino acids. In DNA form, the CDR3 reads TGTGCCAGCAGTGACCCGAGGGAGGAGGTACGCGATGAGCAGTTCTTC. Encoded protein: CASSDPREEVRDEQFF.

As regards this clone: The sample carries other DNA sequences with the same CDR3. The rearrangement links TRBV7-9 to TRBJ2-7; D remains ambiguous. V shed 3 bases and J shed 4 bases, with 4 bases lying between them. Per germline, CDR1 SEHNR and CDR2 FQNEAQ (reference sequence). The CDR3 has 11 amino acids. The CDR3 loop reads CASSLTYEQYF. CDR3 DNA: TGTGCCAGCAGCTTGACTTACGAGCAGTACTTC.

This clone was detected once. The chain recombines TRBV27 with TRBJ2-1; D is perhaps TRBD2 (8 bases). Germline V gives CDR1 MNHEY, CDR2 SMNVEV (reference sequence). CDR3 length equals 19 residues. V lost 8 bases, J lost 0 bases, and 26 bases lay in between. The CDR3 protein is CASAPSSGDSLASYNEQFF. The CDR3 bases are TGTGCCAGCGCTCCGAGTAGCGGGGACAGTTTAGCCTCCTACAATGAGCAGTTCTTC.